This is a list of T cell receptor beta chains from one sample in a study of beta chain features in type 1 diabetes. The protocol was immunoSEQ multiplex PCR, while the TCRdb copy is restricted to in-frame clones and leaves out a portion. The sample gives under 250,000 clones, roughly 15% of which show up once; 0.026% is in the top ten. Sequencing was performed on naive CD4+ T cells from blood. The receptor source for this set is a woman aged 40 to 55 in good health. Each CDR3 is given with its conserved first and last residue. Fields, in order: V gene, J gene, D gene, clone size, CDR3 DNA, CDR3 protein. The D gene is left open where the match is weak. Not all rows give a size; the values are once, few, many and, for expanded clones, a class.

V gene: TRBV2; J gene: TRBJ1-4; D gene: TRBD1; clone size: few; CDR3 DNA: TGTGCCAGCATGAGGGGGCGAGGGAATGAAAAACTGTTTTTT; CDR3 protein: CASMRGRGNEKLFF
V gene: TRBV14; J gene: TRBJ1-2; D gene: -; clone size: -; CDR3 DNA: TGTGCCAGCAGCCAGGTTCCGAGCTATGGCTACACCTTC; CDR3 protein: CASSQVPSYGYTF
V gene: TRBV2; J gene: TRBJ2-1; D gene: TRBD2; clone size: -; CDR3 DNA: TGTGCCAGCAAATTGGAGGCGGGGGACTACAATGAGCAGTTCTTC; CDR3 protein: CASKLEAGDYNEQFF
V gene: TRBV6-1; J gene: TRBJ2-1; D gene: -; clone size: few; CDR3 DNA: TGTGCCAGCAGTGAAGGCCACGCCAGCTCCTACAATGAGCAGTTCTTC; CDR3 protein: CASSEGHASSYNEQFF
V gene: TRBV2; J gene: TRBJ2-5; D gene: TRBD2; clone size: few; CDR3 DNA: TGTGCCAGCAGACGGACTAGCGGGGGGCCGGGAGAGACCCAGTACTTC; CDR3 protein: CASRRTSGGPGETQYF
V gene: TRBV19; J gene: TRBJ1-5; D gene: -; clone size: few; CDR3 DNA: TGTGCCAGTAGTAACCCGGGGGGTAATCAGCCCCAGCATTTT; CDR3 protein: CASSNPGGNQPQHF
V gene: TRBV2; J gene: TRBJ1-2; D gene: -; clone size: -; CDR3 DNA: TGTGCCAGCCGAGACAGGCCCCCCTATGGCTACACCTTC; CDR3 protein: CASRDRPPYGYTF
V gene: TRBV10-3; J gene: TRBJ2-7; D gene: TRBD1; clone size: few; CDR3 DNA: TGTGCCATCAGTGCCGACAGGGCAACGTCCTACGAGCAGTACTTC; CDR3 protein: CAISADRATSYEQYF
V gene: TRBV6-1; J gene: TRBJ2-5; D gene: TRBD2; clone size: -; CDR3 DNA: TGTGCCAGCAGTGAGCGGGGGGGAAAAGAGACCCAGTACTTC; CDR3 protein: CASSERGGKETQYF
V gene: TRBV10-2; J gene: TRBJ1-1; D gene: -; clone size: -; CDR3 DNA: TGCGCCAGCAGTGACCCCCCGGGCGCCGGCGGGACTGAAGCTTTCTTT; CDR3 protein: CASSDPPGAGGTEAFF
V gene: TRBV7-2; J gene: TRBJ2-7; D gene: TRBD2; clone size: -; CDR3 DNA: TGTGCCAGCAGCTCCATAGCGGGAGTATCCTACGAGCAGTACTTC; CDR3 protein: CASSSIAGVSYEQYF
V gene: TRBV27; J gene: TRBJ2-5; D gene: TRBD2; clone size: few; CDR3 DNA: TGTGCCAGCAGTTTAAGTCTAGCGGGGGGGCGAGAGACCCAGTACTTC; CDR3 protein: CASSLSLAGGRETQYF
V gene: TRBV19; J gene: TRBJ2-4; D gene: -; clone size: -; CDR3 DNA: TGTGCCAGTAGCCGGGGGACAGAAAACATTCAGTACTTC; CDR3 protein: CASSRGTENIQYF
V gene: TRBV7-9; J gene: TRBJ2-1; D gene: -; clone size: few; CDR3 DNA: TGTGCCAGCAGCCGGTATCAGGCGCAGTTCTTC; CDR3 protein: CASSRYQAQFF
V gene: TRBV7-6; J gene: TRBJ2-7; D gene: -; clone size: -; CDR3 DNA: TGTGCCAGCAGCTTAGGAGTTGGGGGCGCGTCCGAGCAGTACTTC; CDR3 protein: CASSLGVGGASEQYF
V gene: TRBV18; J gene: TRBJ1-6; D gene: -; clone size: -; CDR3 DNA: TGTGCCAGCTCACCACTGGACAAGGGGGAGCCCCACTTT; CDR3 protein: CASSPLDKGEPHF
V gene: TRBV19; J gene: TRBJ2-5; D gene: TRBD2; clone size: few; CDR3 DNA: TGTGCCAGTGGGCGGGGGGGACTGGAGACCCAGTACTTC; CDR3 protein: CASGRGGLETQYF
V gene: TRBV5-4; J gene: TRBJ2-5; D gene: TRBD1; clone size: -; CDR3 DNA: TGTGCCAGCAGCAAGCTGGGACAGGTGGAGGAGACCCAGTACTTC; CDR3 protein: CASSKLGQVEETQYF
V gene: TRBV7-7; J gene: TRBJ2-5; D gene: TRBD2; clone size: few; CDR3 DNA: TGTGCCAGCAGCTTAGGACTAGCGGGGGGACAAGAGACCCAGTACTTC; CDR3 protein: CASSLGLAGGQETQYF
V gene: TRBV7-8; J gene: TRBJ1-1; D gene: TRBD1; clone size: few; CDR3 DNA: TGTGCCAGCAGCTTAGCGACAGGGCGTGGGACTGAAGCTTTCTTT; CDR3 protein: CASSLATGRGTEAFF
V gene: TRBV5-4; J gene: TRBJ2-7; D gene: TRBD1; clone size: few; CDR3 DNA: TGTGCCAGCAGCTTGGCCTCAGGACAGGGCTACTCCTACGAGCAGTACTTC; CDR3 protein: CASSLASGQGYSYEQYF
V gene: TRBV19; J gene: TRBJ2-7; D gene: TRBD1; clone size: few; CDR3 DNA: TGTGCCAGTAGTGCTCTATCAGGGGGACGGGACGAGCAGTACTTC; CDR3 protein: CASSALSGGRDEQYF
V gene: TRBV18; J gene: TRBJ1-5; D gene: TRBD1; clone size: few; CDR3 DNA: TGTGCCAGCTCACCCGGACAGGATCAGCCCCAGCATTTT; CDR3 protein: CASSPGQDQPQHF
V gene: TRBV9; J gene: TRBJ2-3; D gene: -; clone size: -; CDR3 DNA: TGTGCCAGCAGCGTAGGCACAGGACACACAGATACGCAGTATTTT; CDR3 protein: CASSVGTGHTDTQYF
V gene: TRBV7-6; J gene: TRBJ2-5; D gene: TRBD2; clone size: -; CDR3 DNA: TGTGCCAGCAGCTTGGTTAGCGGGGGGTCCTTTGAGACCCAGTACTTC; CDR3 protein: CASSLVSGGSFETQYF
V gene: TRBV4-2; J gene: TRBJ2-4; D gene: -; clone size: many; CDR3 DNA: TGTGCCAGCAGCCAAGGCGATGGGAGTTACATTCAGTACTTC; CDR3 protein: CASSQGDGSYIQYF
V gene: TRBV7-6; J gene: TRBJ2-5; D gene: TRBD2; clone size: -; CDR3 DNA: TGTGCCAGCAGCAAACTAGCGGGGGGGTCCGGTGGGGAGACCCAGTACTTC; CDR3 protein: CASSKLAGGSGGETQYF
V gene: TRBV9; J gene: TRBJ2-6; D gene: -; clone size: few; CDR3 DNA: TGTGCCAGCAGCTCGGTCCGATCTGGGGCCAACGTCCTGACTTTC; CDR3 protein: CASSSVRSGANVLTF
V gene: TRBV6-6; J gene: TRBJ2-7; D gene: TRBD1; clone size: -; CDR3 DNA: TGTGCCAGCAGGCTGGGACAGGGGGCCTACGAGCAGTACTTC; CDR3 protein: CASRLGQGAYEQYF
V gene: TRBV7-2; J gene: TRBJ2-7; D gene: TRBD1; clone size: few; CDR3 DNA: TGTGCACTCGGCACAGGGACAGGCTACGAGCAGTACTTC; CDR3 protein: CALGTGTGYEQYF
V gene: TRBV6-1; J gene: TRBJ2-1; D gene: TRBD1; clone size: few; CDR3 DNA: TGTGCCAGCATGAGGGACAGGGCCTACAATGAGCAGTTCTTC; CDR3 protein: CASMRDRAYNEQFF
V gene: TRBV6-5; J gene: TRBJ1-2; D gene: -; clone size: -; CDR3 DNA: TGTGCCAGCAGTTACGGGGGACACCTTAAACTCTATGGCTACACCTTC; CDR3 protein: CASSYGGHLKLYGYTF
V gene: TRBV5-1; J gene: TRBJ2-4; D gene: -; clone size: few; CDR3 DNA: TGCGCCAGCAGCCCCCCAGGTGCGGCCAAAAACATTCAGTACTTC; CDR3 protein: CASSPPGAAKNIQYF
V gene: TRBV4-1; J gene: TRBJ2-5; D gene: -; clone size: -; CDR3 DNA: TGCGCCAGCAGCCAAGTCCCCCGGGGGAGACAAGAGACCCAGTACTTC; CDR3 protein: CASSQVPRGRQETQYF
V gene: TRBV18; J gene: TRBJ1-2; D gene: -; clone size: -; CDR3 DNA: TGTGCCAGCTCACCACCCGTCGGCCACCAGGCAGGCTACACCTTC; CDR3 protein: CASSPPVGHQAGYTF
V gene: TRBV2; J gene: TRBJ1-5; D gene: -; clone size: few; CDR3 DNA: TGTGCCAGCAGTGAAGGGGGCCAGGGTACTCAGCCCCAGCATTTT; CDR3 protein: CASSEGGQGTQPQHF
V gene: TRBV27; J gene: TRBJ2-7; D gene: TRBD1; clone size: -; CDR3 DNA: TGTGCCAGCATCAACAGGGGCCCTTACTCCTACGAGCAGTACTTC; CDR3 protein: CASINRGPYSYEQYF
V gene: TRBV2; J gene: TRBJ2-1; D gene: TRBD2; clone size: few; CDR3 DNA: TGTGCCAGCAGCTCACTGGGAGGGGAGGTCAATGAGCAGTTCTTC; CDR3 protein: CASSSLGGEVNEQFF
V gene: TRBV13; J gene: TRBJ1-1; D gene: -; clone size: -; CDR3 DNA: TGTGCCAGCAGCTCCCAATCGGGAAGCGGTGAAGCTTTCTTT; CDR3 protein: CASSSQSGSGEAFF
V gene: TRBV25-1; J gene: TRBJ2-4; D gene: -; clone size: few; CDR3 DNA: TGTGCCAGCAGTGTGGCCTTGGGGCTAGCCAAAAACATTCAGTACTTC; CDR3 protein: CASSVALGLAKNIQYF
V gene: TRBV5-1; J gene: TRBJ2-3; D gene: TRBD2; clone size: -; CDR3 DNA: TGCGCCTCCGGGACTAACACAGATACGCAGTATTTT; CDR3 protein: CASGTNTDTQYF